This T cell receptor (beta chain) was obtained from a study of blood T cell repertoires in COVID-19. Enrolled through a virtual design, the participants were between 18 and 89 years of age and came from approximately 25 US areas. Researchers sorted participants into cohorts using their self-reported clinical history. Under the authors' procedure: By means of reference gene primer amplification, nucleated cell counts were estimated. Produced via immunoSEQ multiplex PCR; TCRdb's table is partial and in-frame only. That table gives V, J and clone size, and the DNA gave D and trimming. The sample lists about 220,000 clones, 80% to 90% occurring once. This CDR3 is 12 amino acids long. The junction had 7 bases not matched to a gene; V was cut back by 6 bases and J by 11 bases.

This chain links TRBV12-3 or TRBV12-4 with TRBJ2-3; 8 bases are a match to TRBD2. The sample consisted of PBMCs or T cells enriched from blood (not recorded which). This sequence originates from a woman in her forties or fifties with acute COVID-19. The CDR3 DNA reads TGTGCCAGCAGCCCGTTAGCGGGAAGGCAGTATTTT. Residues: CASSPLAGRQYF.